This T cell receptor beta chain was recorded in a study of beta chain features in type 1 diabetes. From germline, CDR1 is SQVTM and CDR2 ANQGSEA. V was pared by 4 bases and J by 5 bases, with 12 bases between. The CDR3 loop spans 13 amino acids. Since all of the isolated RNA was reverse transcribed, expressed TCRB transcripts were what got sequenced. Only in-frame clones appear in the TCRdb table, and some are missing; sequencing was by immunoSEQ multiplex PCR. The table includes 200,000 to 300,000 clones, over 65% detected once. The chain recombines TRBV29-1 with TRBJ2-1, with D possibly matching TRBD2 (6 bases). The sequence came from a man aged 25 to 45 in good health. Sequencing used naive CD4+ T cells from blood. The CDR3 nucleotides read TGCAGCGTTGTAGGCGGAGGGCACAATGAGCAGTTCTTC. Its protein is CSVVGGGHNEQFF.